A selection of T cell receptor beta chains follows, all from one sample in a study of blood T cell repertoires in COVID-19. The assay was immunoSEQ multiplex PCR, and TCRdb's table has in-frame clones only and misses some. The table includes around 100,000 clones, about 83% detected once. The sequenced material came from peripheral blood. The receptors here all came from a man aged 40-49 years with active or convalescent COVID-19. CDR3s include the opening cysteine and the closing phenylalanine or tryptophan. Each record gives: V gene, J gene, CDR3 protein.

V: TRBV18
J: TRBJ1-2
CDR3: CASSPGGNYGYTF

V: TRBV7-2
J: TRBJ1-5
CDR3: CASSSDSGNQPQHF

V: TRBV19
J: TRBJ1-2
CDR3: CASSSSDREYGYTF

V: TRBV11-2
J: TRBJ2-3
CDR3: CASSLGASGGTDTQYF

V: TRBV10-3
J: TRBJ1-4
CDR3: CAISESPRQGAEKLFF

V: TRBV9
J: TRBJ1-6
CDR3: CASNGGTSVGSPLHF

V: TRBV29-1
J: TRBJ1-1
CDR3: CSVRQYTEAFF

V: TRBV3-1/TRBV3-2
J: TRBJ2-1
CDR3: CASRTSGGDEQFF

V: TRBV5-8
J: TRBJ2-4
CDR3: CASSLGPPGQGRPKNIQYF

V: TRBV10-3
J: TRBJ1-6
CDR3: CATEGSGSPLHF

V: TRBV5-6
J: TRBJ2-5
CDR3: CASSLMLMETQYF

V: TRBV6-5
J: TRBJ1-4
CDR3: CASRTGRNEKLFF

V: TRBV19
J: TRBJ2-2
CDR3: CASTLTRTGELFF

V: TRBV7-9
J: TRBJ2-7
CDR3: CASSRDGSYEQYF

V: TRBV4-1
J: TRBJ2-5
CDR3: CASSQGGVGGPETQYF

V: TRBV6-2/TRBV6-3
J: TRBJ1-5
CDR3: CASSYLPGRSNQPQHF

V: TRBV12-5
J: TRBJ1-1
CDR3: CASGLPRTVSTEAFF

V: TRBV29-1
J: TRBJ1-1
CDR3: CSVEGGQVLNTKAFF

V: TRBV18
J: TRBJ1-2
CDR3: CASSPPSLGASSGYTF

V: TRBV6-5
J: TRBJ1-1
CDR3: CASSYPPGRGNTEAFF

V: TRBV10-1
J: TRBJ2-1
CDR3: CASRPRTGGESFF

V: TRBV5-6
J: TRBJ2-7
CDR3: CASSLEDSYEQYF

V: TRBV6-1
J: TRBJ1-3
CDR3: CASSALVSGISGNTIYF

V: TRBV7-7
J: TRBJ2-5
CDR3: CASSGQIQETQYF

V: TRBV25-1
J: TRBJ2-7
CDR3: CASSEEGPLREQYF

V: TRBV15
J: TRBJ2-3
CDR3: CATSFQSDTQYF

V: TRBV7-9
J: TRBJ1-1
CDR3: CASSYHGTMNTEAFF

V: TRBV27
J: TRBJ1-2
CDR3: CASSPGPIQGLPYGYTF

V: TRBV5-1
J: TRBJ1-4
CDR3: CASSGAPATNEKLFF

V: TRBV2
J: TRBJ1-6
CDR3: CASSASTGSGRSPLHF

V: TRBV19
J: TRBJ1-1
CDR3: CASSMAGTGGTEAFF

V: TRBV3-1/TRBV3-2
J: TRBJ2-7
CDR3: CASTKGAFSYEQYF

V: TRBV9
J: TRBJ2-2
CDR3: CASSLSGVNTGELFF

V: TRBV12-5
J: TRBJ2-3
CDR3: CASGTGTFTDTQYF

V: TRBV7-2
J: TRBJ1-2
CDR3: CASSVGGNYGYTF

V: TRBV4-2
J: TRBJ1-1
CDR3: CASSQGANRGVSNTEAFF

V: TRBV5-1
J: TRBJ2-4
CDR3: CASTTDLAKNIQYF

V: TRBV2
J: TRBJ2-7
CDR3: CASTTGTSSYEQYF

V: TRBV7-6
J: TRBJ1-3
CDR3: CASSLGTGNSKGNTIYF

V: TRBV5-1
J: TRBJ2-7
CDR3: CASSLPESSYEQYF

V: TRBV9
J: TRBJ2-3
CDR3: CASNHGTSGPDTQYF

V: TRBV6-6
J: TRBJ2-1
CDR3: CASIAGGQYNEQFF

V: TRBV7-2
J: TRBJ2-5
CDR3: CASSLVTGIPQETQYF

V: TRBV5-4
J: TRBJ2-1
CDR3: CASSSRQTYNEQFF

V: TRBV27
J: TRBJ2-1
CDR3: CASSLLTGVGQFF

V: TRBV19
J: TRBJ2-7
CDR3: CATARDRAYEQYF

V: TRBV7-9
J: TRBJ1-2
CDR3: CASSYSSGAYGYTF

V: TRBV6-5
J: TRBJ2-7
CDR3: CASSHDWGPSYEQYF

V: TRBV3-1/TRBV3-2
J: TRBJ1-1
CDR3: CASSPSITAEAFF

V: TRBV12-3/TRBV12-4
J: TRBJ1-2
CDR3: CASSQQASYGYTF

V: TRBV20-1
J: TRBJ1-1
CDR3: CSAEFATEAFF